This TCR beta chain was sequenced for a study of blood T cell repertoires in COVID-19. Germline lookup yields CDR1 MRHNA and CDR2 SNTAGT. This CDR3 has 14 amino acids. The V end lost 5 bases, the J end lost 1 base, and 8 bases lay between the germline ends. In the original processing: Amplified reference gene primers provided the basis for estimating nucleated cell counts. Some clones are missing from TCRdb's copy, which holds only in-frame ones; the method was immunoSEQ multiplex PCR. V and J calls and clone size come straight from that table; D and trimming were deduced from the DNA. The data hold 70,000 or so clones, with around 88% observed a single time.

This chain uses TRBV6-4 with TRBJ2-2; D may be TRBD1 (5 bases). The sequenced material came from peripheral blood. The receptor's source is a man in his sixties with acute or convalescent COVID-19. The CDR3 here is CASSPDRNTGELFF. The CDR3 DNA is TGTGCCAGCAGTCCTGACAGGAACACCGGGGAGCTGTTTTTT.